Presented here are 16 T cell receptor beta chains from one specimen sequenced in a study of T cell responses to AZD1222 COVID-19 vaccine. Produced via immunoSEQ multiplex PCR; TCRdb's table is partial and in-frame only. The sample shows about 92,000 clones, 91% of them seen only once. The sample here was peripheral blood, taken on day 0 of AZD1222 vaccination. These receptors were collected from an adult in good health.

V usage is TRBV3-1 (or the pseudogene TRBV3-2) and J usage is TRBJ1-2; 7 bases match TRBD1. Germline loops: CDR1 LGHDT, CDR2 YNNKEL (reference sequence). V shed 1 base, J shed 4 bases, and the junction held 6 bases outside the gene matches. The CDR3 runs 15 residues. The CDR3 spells CASSQVPGQSYGYTF. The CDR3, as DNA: TGTGCCAGCAGCCAAGTTCCGGGACAGAGCTATGGCTACACCTTC.

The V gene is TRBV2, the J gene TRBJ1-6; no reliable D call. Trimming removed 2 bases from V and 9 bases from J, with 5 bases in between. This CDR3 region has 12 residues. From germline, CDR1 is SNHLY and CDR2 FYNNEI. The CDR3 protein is CASSESVSPLHF. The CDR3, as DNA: TGTGCCAGCAGTGAAAGTGTTTCACCCCTCCACTTT.

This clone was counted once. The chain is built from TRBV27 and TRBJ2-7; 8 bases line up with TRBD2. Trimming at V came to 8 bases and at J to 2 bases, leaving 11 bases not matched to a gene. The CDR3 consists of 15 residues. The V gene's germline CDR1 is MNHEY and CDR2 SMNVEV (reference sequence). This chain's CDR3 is CASGRGLAGTYEQYF. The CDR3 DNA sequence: TGTGCCAGCGGCCGGGGGCTAGCGGGCACCTACGAGCAGTACTTC.

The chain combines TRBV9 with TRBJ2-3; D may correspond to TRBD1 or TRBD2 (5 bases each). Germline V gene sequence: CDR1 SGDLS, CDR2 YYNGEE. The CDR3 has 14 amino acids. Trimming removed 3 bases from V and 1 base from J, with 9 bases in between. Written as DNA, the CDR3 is TGTGCCAGCAGCGGAGGGGTGGGCACAGATACGCAGTATTTT. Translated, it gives CASSGGVGTDTQYF.

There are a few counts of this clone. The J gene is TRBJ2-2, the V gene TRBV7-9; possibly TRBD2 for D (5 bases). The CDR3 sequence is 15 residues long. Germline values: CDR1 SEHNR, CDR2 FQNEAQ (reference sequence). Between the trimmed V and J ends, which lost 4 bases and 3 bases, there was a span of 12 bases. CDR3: CASSSGGGYTGELFF. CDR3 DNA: TGTGCCAGCAGCTCGGGCGGCGGGTACACCGGGGAGCTGTTTTTT. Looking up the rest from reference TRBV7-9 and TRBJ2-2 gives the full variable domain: DTGVSQNPRHKITKRGQNVTFRCDPISEHNRLYWYRQTLGQGPEFLTYFQNEAQLEKSRLLSDRFSAERPKGSFSTLEIQRTEQGDSAMYLCASSSGGGYTGELFFGEGSRLTVL.

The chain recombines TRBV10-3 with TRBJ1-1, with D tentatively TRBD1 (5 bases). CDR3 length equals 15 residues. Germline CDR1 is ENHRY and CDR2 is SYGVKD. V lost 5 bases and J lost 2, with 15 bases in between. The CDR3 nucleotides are TGTGCCATCAGTTGGGACGGGGGAATAAACACTGAAGCTTTCTTT. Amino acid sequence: CAISWDGGINTEAFF.

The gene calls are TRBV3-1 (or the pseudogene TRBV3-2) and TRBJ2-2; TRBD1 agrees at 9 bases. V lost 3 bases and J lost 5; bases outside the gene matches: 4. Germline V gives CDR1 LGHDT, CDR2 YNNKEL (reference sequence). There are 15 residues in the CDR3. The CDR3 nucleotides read TGTGCCAGCAGCCAGGGACAGGGTGAGACCGGGGAGCTGTTTTTT. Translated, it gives CASSQGQGETGELFF.

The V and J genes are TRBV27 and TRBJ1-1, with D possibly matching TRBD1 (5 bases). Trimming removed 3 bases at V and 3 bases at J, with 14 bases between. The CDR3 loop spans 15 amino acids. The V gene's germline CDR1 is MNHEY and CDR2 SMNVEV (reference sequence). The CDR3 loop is CASSLGVIGDTEAFF. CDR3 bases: TGTGCCAGCAGTTTGGGGGTAATTGGGGACACTGAAGCTTTCTTT.

The CDR3 nucleotides are TGTGCCAGCGCGGTAGGCGGGGCATATGGCTACACCTTC. Protein product: CASAVGGAYGYTF. This chain links TRBV28 with TRBJ1-2, with D maybe TRBD1 (5 bases). V lost 8 bases and J 5 bases, leaving 15 bases between the germline ends. This CDR3 has 13 residues. CDR1 is MDHEN and CDR2 is SYDVKM in the germline V gene.

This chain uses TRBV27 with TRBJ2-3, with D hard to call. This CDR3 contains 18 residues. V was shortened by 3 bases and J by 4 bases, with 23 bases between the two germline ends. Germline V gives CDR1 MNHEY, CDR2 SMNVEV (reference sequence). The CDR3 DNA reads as TGTGCCAGCAGTTTCATAGCACCGGTGGCGATCTCAGCAGATACGCAGTATTTT. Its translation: CASSFIAPVAISADTQYF.

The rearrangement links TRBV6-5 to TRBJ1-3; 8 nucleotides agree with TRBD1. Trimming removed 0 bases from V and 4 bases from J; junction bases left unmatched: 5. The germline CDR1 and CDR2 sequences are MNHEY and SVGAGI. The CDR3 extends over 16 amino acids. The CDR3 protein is CASSYSDRGHGNTIYF. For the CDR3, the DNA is TGTGCCAGCAGTTACTCTGACAGGGGACACGGAAACACCATATATTTT.

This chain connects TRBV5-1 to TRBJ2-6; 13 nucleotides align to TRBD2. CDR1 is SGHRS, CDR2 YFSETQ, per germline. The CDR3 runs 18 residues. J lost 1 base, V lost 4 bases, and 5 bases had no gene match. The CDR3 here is CASSQSLAGGSGANVLTF. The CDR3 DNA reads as TGCGCCAGCAGCCAATCACTAGCGGGAGGGTCTGGGGCCAACGTCCTGACTTTC.

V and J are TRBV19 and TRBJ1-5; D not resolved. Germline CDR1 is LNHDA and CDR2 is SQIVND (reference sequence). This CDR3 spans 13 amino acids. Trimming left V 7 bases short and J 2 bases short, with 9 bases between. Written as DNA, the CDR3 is TGTGCCAGTACGAGAGAAGGCAATCAGCCCCAGCATTTT. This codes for CASTREGNQPQHF.

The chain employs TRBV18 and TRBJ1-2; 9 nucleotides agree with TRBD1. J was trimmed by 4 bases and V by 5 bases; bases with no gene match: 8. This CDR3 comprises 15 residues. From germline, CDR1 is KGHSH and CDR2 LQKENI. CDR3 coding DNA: TGTGCCAGCTCAGCAGACAGGGGGGGACTCTATGGCTACACCTTC. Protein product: CASSADRGGLYGYTF.

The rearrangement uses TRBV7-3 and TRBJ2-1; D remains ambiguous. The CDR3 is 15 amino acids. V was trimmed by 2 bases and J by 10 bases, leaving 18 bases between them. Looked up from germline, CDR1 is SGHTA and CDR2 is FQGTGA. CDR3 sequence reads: CASSLDLRSDREQFF. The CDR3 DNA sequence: TGTGCCAGCAGCTTAGATCTTCGATCGGATCGAGAGCAGTTCTTC.

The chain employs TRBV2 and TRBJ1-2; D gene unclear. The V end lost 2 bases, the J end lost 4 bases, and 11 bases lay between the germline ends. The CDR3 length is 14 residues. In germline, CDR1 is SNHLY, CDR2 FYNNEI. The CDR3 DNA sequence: TGTGCCAGCAGTGAAAGCTGGGCAGGCTATGGCTACACCTTC. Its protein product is CASSESWAGYGYTF.